The 23 T cell receptor beta chains presented below share a single source sample, sequenced in a study of blood T cells in healthy people across ages. Primed by a sample-barcoded 5' primer and a J-beta primer mix, a second PCR proceeded for about 7 to 11 cycles. One entry per CDR3 protein, called by TCRdb with MiXCR from the 5' RACE reads. Of over 500,000 distinct CDR3 sequences listed, about 25% are singletons. These sequences were also reported in another study, on T cells of mothers and their children.

Sequencing was performed on blood. The receptors come from a boy between 2 and 10 years old in good health.

This clonotype has only a few counts. This chain joins TRBV6-2 or TRBV6-3 and TRBJ1-1; perhaps TRBD1 as D (6 bases). This CDR3 region has 15 residues. Germline V gives CDR1 MNHEY, CDR2 SVGEGT. V shed 5 bases and J shed 4 bases, with 17 bases lying between them. Here the CDR3 reads CASSGPGGAGTEAFF. Written as DNA, the CDR3 is TGTGCCAGCAGTGGGCCCGGGGGCGCGGGCACTGAAGCTTTCTTT.

The V call is TRBV12-3 or TRBV12-4, the J call TRBJ2-1, with D hard to call. The J call is doubtful: the DNA matches TRBJ2-7 better. The CDR3 is 13 amino acids. CDR3 residues: CASSSRTNYEQYF. The CDR3 nucleotides are TGTGCCAGCAGTTCCCGGACGAACTACGAGCAGTACTTC.

A few counts support this clonotype. This chain connects TRBV2 to TRBJ2-2, with 7 bases identical to TRBD1. The germline V gene encodes CDR1 SNHLY and CDR2 FYNNEI. The CDR3 loop spans 15 amino acids. The V gene end was trimmed by 3 bases and the J gene end by 4 bases; junction bases not matched to a gene: 5. The CDR3 DNA follows: TGTGCCAGCAGTGAGAAGGGGGCGACCACCGGGGAGCTGTTTTTT. It is translated as CASSEKGATTGELFF.

CDR3 sequence reads: CASSNPGNTGELFF. CDR3 bases: TGTGCCAGCAGTAATCCCGGGAACACCGGGGAGCTGTTTTTT. The rearrangement joins TRBV6-2 or TRBV6-3 to TRBJ2-2, with unresolved D. V was pared by 5 bases and J by 1 base, with 8 bases between. CDR1 and CDR2 (germline): MNHEY, SVGEGT. This CDR3 contains 14 residues.

This clonotype appeared many times. CDR3 DNA: TGTGCCAGCAGCCAGACTAGCGGGAGAGAAGAGACCCAGTACTTC. It yields the protein CASSQTSGREETQYF. The chain has TRBV12-3 or TRBV12-4 and TRBJ2-5, with 12 bases that match TRBD2. J lost 3 bases, V lost 6 bases, and 5 bases had no gene match. This CDR3 is 15 amino acids long.

CDR3 nucleotide sequence: TGTGCCAGCAGTCCCCTAGCGGGACGAGGAAACATTCAGTACTTC. It translates to CASSPLAGRGNIQYF. The chain recombines TRBV27 with TRBJ2-4, with TRBD2 identical over 9 bases. Germline trimming cut 5 bases from V and 6 bases from J; bases unmatched to any gene: 8. Per germline, CDR1 MNHEY and CDR2 SMNVEV (reference sequence). There are 15 residues in the CDR3.

The CDR3, as DNA: TGCAGTGCTAACCGGGGGCCACGCTACAATGAGCAGTTCTTC. It is translated as CSANRGPRYNEQFF. This rearrangement joins TRBV20-1 to TRBJ2-1; D is tentatively TRBD1 or TRBD2 (6 bases each). Germline CDR1 reads DFQATT; CDR2 reads SNEGSKA (reference sequence). V was shortened by 4 bases and J by 3 bases, with 13 bases between the two germline ends. The CDR3 consists of 14 residues.

The rearrangement links TRBV20-1 to TRBJ2-2, with a tentative D call TRBD2 (5 bases). Per the germline V gene, CDR1 is DFQATT and CDR2 is SNEGSKA (reference sequence). The germline V and J ends were trimmed by 6 bases and 4 bases, with 12 bases remaining between them. The CDR3 runs to 13 residues. CDR3 protein: CSASRRVTGELFF. For the CDR3, the DNA is TGCAGTGCGAGTAGGCGGGTCACCGGGGAGCTGTTTTTT.

This clonotype came up a few times. The rearrangement links TRBV7-9 to TRBJ1-2; D remains ambiguous. Per the germline V gene, CDR1 is SEHNR and CDR2 is FQNEAQ (reference sequence). This CDR3 has 11 residues. V was cut by 5 bases and J by 13 bases, with 14 bases left in between. The CDR3 bases are TGTGCCAGCAGCACACAACGGATCGGCACCTTC. Its translation: CASSTQRIGTF.

At least ten counts were recorded for this clonotype. This sequence joins TRBV4-3 and TRBJ2-1, with 7 nucleotides matching TRBD2. The CDR3 consists of 13 residues. Germline loops: CDR1 LGHNA, CDR2 YSLEER. V lost 1 base, J lost 9 bases, and 3 bases stayed unmatched. CDR3: CASSQVSGTEQFF. CDR3 sequence (DNA): TGCGCCAGCAGCCAAGTCAGCGGGACTGAGCAGTTCTTC.

This clonotype was detected a few times. This rearrangement joins TRBV3-1 to TRBJ2-2; TRBD2 aligns across 12 bases. This CDR3 has 17 residues. From germline, CDR1 is LGHDT and CDR2 YNNKEL (reference sequence). The ends lost 3 bases at V and 4 bases at J; junction bases unmatched: 6. The CDR3 reads CASSHLLAGGVTGELFF. CDR3 in DNA: TGTGCCAGCAGCCACCTCCTAGCGGGGGGGGTCACCGGGGAGCTGTTTTTT.

This clonotype occurred a few times. The chain uses TRBV6-1 and TRBJ2-5, with 9 bases lining up with TRBD2. The J call could be wrong; TRBJ2-1 is a better fit for the DNA end. The CDR3 is 17 residues long. Germline CDR1 MNHNS, CDR2 SASEGT. The CDR3 here is CASSPPGAGGPINEQFF. The CDR3 nucleotides read TGTGCCAGCAGTCCCCCGGGCGCGGGGGGGCCGATCAATGAGCAGTTCTTC.

Regarding this clonotype: At one of its ends the junction is not consistent with the germline gene, which may arise from a read error. This chain links TRBV7-7 with TRBJ2-1, with D hard to call. The CDR3 sequence is 15 residues long. Germline V CDR1 and CDR2: SSHAT, FNYEAQ (reference sequence). CDR3 amino acids: CASSPIRSSYNEQFF. The CDR3 DNA follows: TGTGCTAGCAGCCCTATTAGGAGCTCCTACAATGAGCAGTTCTTC.

This clonotype came up a few times. This sequence joins TRBV5-1 and TRBJ1-5, with unresolved D. The V end was cut by 0 bases, the J end by 4 bases, with 11 bases between. Germline loops: CDR1 SGHRS, CDR2 YFSETQ. This CDR3 is built from 15 residues. The CDR3 DNA reads as TGCGCCAGCAGCTTGGAGGGTTATGGAAATCAGCCCCAGCATTTT. Translating gives CASSLEGYGNQPQHF.

The genes are TRBV6-5 and TRBJ2-3, with D perhaps matching TRBD2 (6 bases). V dropped 8 bases and J dropped 11 bases, with 20 bases sitting between them. The germline V gene has CDR1 MNHEY and CDR2 SVGAGI. There are 13 residues in the CDR3. In nucleotides, the CDR3 is TGTGCCAGCCCCCCCTCCCGGCGGGGTAAGCAGTATTTT. Its protein is CASPPSRRGKQYF.

The chain uses TRBV24-1 and TRBJ2-3; 13 bases are shared with TRBD2. V was pared by 5 bases and J by 0 bases, with 7 bases of the junction left unmatched. Germline V gene data show CDR1 as KGHDR and CDR2 as SFDVKD. The CDR3 sequence is 18 residues long. The CDR3 sequence: CATSAGTSGATSTDTQYF. CDR3 in DNA: TGTGCCACCAGTGCTGGGACTAGCGGGGCGACTAGCACAGATACGCAGTATTTT.

This clonotype has a count of ten or more. This sequence joins TRBV6-6 and TRBJ2-4; D is undetermined. Germline CDR1 is MNHNY and CDR2 is SVGAGI (reference sequence). Trimming took off 5 bases at V and 8 bases at J, with 13 bases between the two ends. CDR3 length: 13 residues. CDR3 nucleotide sequence: TGTGCCAGCAGTGACTTCGTTTTTCACATTCAGTACTTC. This codes for CASSDFVFHIQYF.

V gene TRBV3-1 combines with J gene TRBJ1-1, with D tentatively TRBD1 (5 bases). The V end lost 0 bases, the J end lost 5 bases, and 19 bases lay between the germline ends. Germline V gives CDR1 LGHDT, CDR2 YNNKEL (reference sequence). The CDR3 is 17 amino acids. CDR3 bases: TGTGCCAGCAGCCAAGATTGGGGTCAGGGAATGGCGACTGAAGCTTTCTTT. Residues: CASSQDWGQGMATEAFF. Together with reference TRBV3-1 and TRBJ1-1, the CDR3 gives the full variable domain: DTAVSQTPKYLVTQMGNDKSIKCEQNLGHDTMYWYKQDSKKFLKIMFSYNNKELIINETVPNRFSPKSPDKAHLNLHINSLELGDSAVYFCASSQDWGQGMATEAFFGQGTRLTVV.

In its sample, this clonotype was seen a few times. The chain joins TRBV12-3 or TRBV12-4 to TRBJ2-5; 11 bases line up with TRBD2. This CDR3 comprises 16 residues. Unmatched junction bases numbered 7, after V lost 4 bases and J lost 3 bases. The CDR3 DNA is TGTGCCAGCAGTTCGTATAGACTAGCGGGGAAAGAGACCCAGTACTTC. This gives the protein CASSSYRLAGKETQYF.

The chain has TRBV6-5 and TRBJ1-1, with D possibly matching TRBD1 (5 bases). CDR1 and CDR2 (germline): MNHEY, SVGAGI. The CDR3 sequence is 12 residues long. Trimming removed 5 bases from V and 11 bases from J, with 15 bases in between. Here the CDR3 DNA reads TGTGCCAGCAGTACACGGACATCTACGGCTTTCTTT. This codes for CASSTRTSTAFF.

The V gene is TRBV20-1, the J gene TRBJ2-3; D is possibly TRBD2 (6 bases). CDR1 is DFQATT and CDR2 is SNEGSKA in the germline V gene (reference sequence). The CDR3 totals 14 residues. The V gene lost 4 bases and the J gene lost 2 bases, with 13 bases spanning the gap. The CDR3 region is CSAIGGTYTDTQYF. In DNA, the CDR3 is TGCAGTGCTATTGGGGGGACTTACACAGATACGCAGTATTTT.

This clonotype occurred a few times. The gene calls are TRBV27 and TRBJ2-5; D gene unclear. Trimming took 4 bases from V and 5 from J, leaving 11 bases between them. The CDR3 loop spans 13 amino acids. The germline CDR1 and CDR2 sequences are MNHEY and SMNVEV (reference sequence). The CDR3 DNA is TGTGCCAGCAGTTCTAGGGTCGGGGAGACCCAGTACTTC. It codes for CASSSRVGETQYF.

J is TRBJ1-3 and V is TRBV15; D is unresolved. V was clipped by 3 bases and J by 3 bases, with 12 bases between them. This CDR3 comprises 15 residues. From germline, CDR1 is LNHNV and CDR2 YYDKDF (reference sequence). CDR3 protein: CATSRTSGNGNTIYF. The CDR3 bases are TGTGCCACCAGCAGGACCTCAGGCAATGGAAACACCATATATTTT.